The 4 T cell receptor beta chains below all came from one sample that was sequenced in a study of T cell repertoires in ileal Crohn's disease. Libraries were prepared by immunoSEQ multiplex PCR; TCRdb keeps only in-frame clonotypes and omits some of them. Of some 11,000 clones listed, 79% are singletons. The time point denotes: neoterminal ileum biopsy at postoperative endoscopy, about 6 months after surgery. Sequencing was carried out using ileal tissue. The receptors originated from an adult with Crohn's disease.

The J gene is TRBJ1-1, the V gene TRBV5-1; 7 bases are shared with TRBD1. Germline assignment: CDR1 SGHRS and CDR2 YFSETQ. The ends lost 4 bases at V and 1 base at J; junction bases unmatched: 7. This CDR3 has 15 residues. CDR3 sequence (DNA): TGCGCCAGCAGCGCGGACAGGCCTAGGAACACTGAAGCTTTCTTT. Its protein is CASSADRPRNTEAFF.

The CDR3 DNA reads TGCGCCAGCGGGACTAGCGGCTACAATGAGCAGTTCTTC. As protein: CASGTSGYNEQFF. The chain couples TRBV5-1 to TRBJ2-1; the match to TRBD2 covers 11 bases. The germline V gene encodes CDR1 SGHRS and CDR2 YFSETQ. CDR3 length: 13 residues. V shed 7 bases and J 3 bases; nucleotides not matched to a gene: 0.

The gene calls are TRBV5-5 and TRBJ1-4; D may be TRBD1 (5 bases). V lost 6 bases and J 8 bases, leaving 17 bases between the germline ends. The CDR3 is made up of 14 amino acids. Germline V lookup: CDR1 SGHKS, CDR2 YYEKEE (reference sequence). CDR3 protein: CASTTRGREEKLFF. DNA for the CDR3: TGTGCCAGCACCACCCGGGGGAGAGAAGAAAAACTGTTTTTT. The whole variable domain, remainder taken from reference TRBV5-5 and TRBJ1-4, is DAGVTQSPTHLIKTRGQQVTLRCSPISGHKSVSWYQQVLGQGPQFIFQYYEKEERGRGNFPDRFSARQFPNYSSELNVNALLLGDSALYLCASTTRGREEKLFFGSGTQLSVL.

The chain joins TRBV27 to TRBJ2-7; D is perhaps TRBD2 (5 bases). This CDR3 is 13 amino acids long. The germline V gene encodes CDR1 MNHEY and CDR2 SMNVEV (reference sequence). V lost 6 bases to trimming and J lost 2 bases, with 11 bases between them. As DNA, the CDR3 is TGTGCCAGCAGCAGATCGGGGACCTACGAGCAGTACTTC. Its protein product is CASSRSGTYEQYF.